This T cell receptor (beta chain) was recovered during a study of CD8+ T cells in alopecia areata. Study-wide context: People stayed on tofacitinib for 6 to 18 months, then stopped the drug for 6 months.

TCR sequencing used cDNA made by reverse transcription of extracted RNA. The assay was immunoSEQ multiplex PCR, and TCRdb's table has in-frame clones only and misses some. The sample has roughly 200,000 clones; about 60% are singletons. Worth noting for this clone: The antigen is unknown.

The treatment denotes: oral pan-JAK inhibitor, 5-10 mg twice daily. Peripheral blood samples and lesional scalp punch biopsies were obtained from alopecia areata patients. Findings of the study overall: Sequencing of scalp samples also captures resident alphabeta T cells of normal skin. For patients receiving tofacitinib, scalp clonality and expanded CD8+ clones among the top 100 significantly decreased.

Trimming took off 4 bases at V and 6 bases at J, with 8 bases between the two ends. From germline, CDR1 is SGDLS and CDR2 YYNGEE. The CDR3 extends over 12 amino acids. The chain has TRBV9 and TRBJ1-5; D is uncertain. The input for sequencing was CD8+ T cells sorted from blood, taken at week 24, from a patient treated with tofacitinib. This TCR came from a human donor with alopecia areata. The CDR3 region has the DNA TGTGCCAGCAGCTCCTCGGGTCAGCCCCAGCATTTT. Amino acids: CASSSSGQPQHF.